A single sample gave rise to the 9 T cell receptor beta chains below, sequenced in a study of blood T cell repertoires in COVID-19. Here immunoSEQ multiplex PCR was the method, and the copy in TCRdb shows in-frame clones only, minus some. The sample shows approximately 350,000 clones, over 75% of them seen only once. What was sequenced was PBMCs or T cells enriched from blood (not recorded which). These receptors were taken from a man younger than 35 who had recovered from COVID-19.

The rearrangement links TRBV19 to TRBJ2-1; no reliable D call. The V end was cut by 4 bases, the J end by 1 base, with 8 bases between. Per the germline V gene, CDR1 is LNHDA and CDR2 is SQIVND (reference sequence). The CDR3 has 14 residues. DNA of the CDR3: TGTGCCAGTAGTAATGGCGGATCCTACAATGAGCAGTTCTTC. Amino acids: CASSNGGSYNEQFF.

The chain recombines TRBV28 with TRBJ1-1; 8 bases fit TRBD1. Trimming removed 2 bases from V and 4 bases from J; junction bases left unmatched: 9. In germline, CDR1 is MDHEN, CDR2 SYDVKM. This CDR3 is built from 16 residues. The CDR3 is CASSLPLQGASTEAFF. The CDR3 region has the DNA TGTGCCAGCAGTTTACCCCTGCAGGGGGCTAGCACTGAAGCTTTCTTT.

V and J are TRBV4-1 and TRBJ2-7; TRBD2 matches at 10 bases. Trimming cost V 4 bases and J 5 bases; bases outside gene matches: 5. CDR1 and CDR2 (germline): MGHRA, YSYEKL. This CDR3 has 14 amino acids. DNA for the CDR3: TGCGCCAGCAGCCGCACACTAGCGGGGAACGAGCAGTACTTC. Translation: CASSRTLAGNEQYF.

The rearrangement links TRBV5-5 to TRBJ1-1; 7 nucleotides agree with TRBD1. The V gene's germline CDR1 is SGHKS and CDR2 YYEKEE (reference sequence). Trimming removed 4 bases from V and 4 bases from J; junction bases left unmatched: 7. This CDR3 comprises 14 residues. The CDR3 sequence is CASSQGTVITEAFF. The CDR3 nucleotides are TGTGCCAGCAGCCAGGGGACAGTTATCACTGAAGCTTTCTTT.

This clone has just one count. The gene calls are TRBV3-1 (or the pseudogene TRBV3-2) and TRBJ2-1; 12 bases are a match to TRBD1. The CDR3 has 15 residues. CDR1 and CDR2 (germline): LGHDT, YNNKEL (reference sequence). Trimming took 5 bases from V and 12 from J; bases not matched to a gene: 11. The CDR3 reads CASSRGTGGMMGQFF. For the CDR3, the DNA is TGTGCCAGCAGCAGGGGGACAGGGGGCATGATGGGGCAGTTCTTC.

The rearrangement uses TRBV28 and TRBJ1-3; D is perhaps TRBD1 (5 bases). The CDR3 has 16 amino acids. CDR1 MDHEN and CDR2 SYDVKM come from the germline V gene. Trimming stripped 3 bases from V and 4 bases from J, with 16 bases between. The CDR3 is CASSFRGGSRGNTIYF. The CDR3 nucleotides read TGTGCCAGCAGTTTTCGGGGGGGGTCTAGAGGAAACACCATATATTTT.

This sequence joins TRBV4-1 and TRBJ2-1; 7 bases are a match to TRBD2. The CDR3 totals 17 residues. V shed 0 bases, J shed 10 bases, and the junction held 15 bases outside the gene matches. CDR1 is MGHRA and CDR2 is YSYEKL in the germline V gene. CDR3 bases: TGCGCCAGCAGCCAAGAGAGGTATCGGGCGGGAGAAGACGAGCAGTTCTTC. Protein: CASSQERYRAGEDEQFF.

The V and J genes are TRBV6-1 and TRBJ2-7; TRBD1 might be the D (6 bases). With 3 bases removed from V and 2 bases from J, the gap between germline ends came to 17 bases. Germline CDR1 reads MNHNS; CDR2 reads SASEGT. The CDR3 runs 16 residues. The CDR3 region is CASSETTGPFTYEQYF. The CDR3 DNA reads TGTGCCAGCAGTGAGACGACAGGACCCTTCACCTACGAGCAGTACTTC.

There are a few counts of this clone. V usage is TRBV19 and J usage is TRBJ1-3; 9 nucleotides agree with TRBD1. The CDR3 extends over 14 amino acids. Trimming took 8 bases from V and 2 from J; bases not matched to a gene: 4. Looked up from germline, CDR1 is LNHDA and CDR2 is SQIVND (reference sequence). The CDR3 is CASAQGAAGNTIYF. Here the CDR3 DNA reads TGTGCCAGTGCACAGGGGGCGGCTGGAAACACCATATATTTT.